This entry lists 20 T cell receptor beta chains sequenced from one sample in a study of metastatic and nonmetastatic thyroid tumors. There were no patients who had received any treatment before thyroid surgery. MiXCR reprocessed the PCR reads for TCRdb. Among about 40,000 clones listed, 16% were seen once. The sequenced material came from blood. All receptors come from a female donor with papillary thyroid cancer or a benign thyroid nodule (not recorded which). Some clones in this sample may be carry-over from other donors' samples.

This clone has more than one count but fewer than ten. One junction end does not reproduce the germline sequence, and a read error may be involved. The chain links TRBV28 to TRBJ1-1; D is uncertain. CDR1 MDHEN and CDR2 SYDVKM come from the germline V gene. The CDR3 length is 13 residues. The CDR3 bases are TGTGCCAGCAGCCCCCACGGACGGGAAGAAGATTTCTTT. Amino acids: CASSPHGREEDFF.

In its sample, this clone was seen once. This chain links TRBV5-1 with TRBJ1-2, with 12 bases aligning to TRBD1. V dropped 0 bases and J dropped 4; count of bases not matched to a gene: 1. The CDR3 extends over 15 amino acids. Germline lookup yields CDR1 SGHRS and CDR2 YFSETQ. The CDR3 bases are TGCGCCAGCAGCTTGGCGGGACAGGGGGCCTATGGCTACACCTTC. Protein product: CASSLAGQGAYGYTF. The full variable domain, in which reference TRBV5-1 and TRBJ1-2 provide the parts outside the CDR3, is KAGVTQTPRYLIKTRGQQVTLSCSPISGHRSVSWYQQTPGQGLQFLFEYFSETQRNKGNFPGRFSGRQFSNSRSEMNVSTLELGDSALYLCASSLAGQGAYGYTFGSGTRLTVV.

On this clone: Compared with germline, one end of the junction differs, possibly owing to a read error. The chain links TRBV24-1 to TRBJ2-1; maybe TRBD2 (6 bases). CDR1 KGHDR and CDR2 SFDVKD come from the germline V gene. This CDR3 is 17 amino acids long. CDR3: CDTSDTVEGPTYNGQFF. The DNA for the CDR3 is TGTGACACCAGTGATACGGTGGAGGGGCCCACCTACAATGGGCAGTTCTTC.

The rearrangement links TRBV5-4 to TRBJ2-7; 8 positions agree with TRBD1. V was clipped by 2 bases and J by 5 bases; unmatched bases: 12. There are 16 residues in the CDR3. Looked up from germline, CDR1 is SGHNT and CDR2 is YYREEE (reference sequence). The CDR3: CASSFSMVDRDHEQYF. CDR3 sequence (DNA): TGTGCCAGCAGCTTCTCTATGGTGGACAGGGACCACGAGCAGTACTTC.

The V and J genes are TRBV10-3 and TRBJ2-7; D not resolved. The germline V gene encodes CDR1 ENHRY and CDR2 SYGVKD. The CDR3 spans 12 residues. V lost 4 bases, J lost 6 bases, and 10 bases lay in between. The CDR3 is CAISVGVGEQYF. In DNA, the CDR3 is TGTGCCATCAGTGTTGGAGTTGGCGAGCAGTACTTC.

This clone was counted many times. V is TRBV6-2 or TRBV6-3 and J is TRBJ1-5, with a possible D match to TRBD1 (5 bases). CDR1 is MNHEY and CDR2 is SVGEGT in the germline V gene. V was shortened by 2 bases and J by 0 bases, with 8 bases between the two germline ends. CDR3 length: 15 residues. CDR3 amino acids: CASSYIRASNQPQHF. In DNA, the CDR3 is TGTGCCAGCAGTTACATCAGGGCTAGCAATCAGCCCCAGCATTTT.

This clone was found a few times. The V and J genes are TRBV5-4 and TRBJ2-1; 11 bases match TRBD1. The CDR3 spans 14 residues. The V and J ends lost 4 bases and 8 bases, in that order; junction bases with no gene match: 5. Germline loops: CDR1 SGHNT, CDR2 YYREEE (reference sequence). In DNA, the CDR3 is TGTGCCAGCAGCGCAGGACAGGGGGCAGATGAGCAGTTCTTC. Its translation: CASSAGQGADEQFF. Drawing the rest from reference TRBV5-4 and TRBJ2-1, the complete variable domain is ETGVTQSPTHLIKTRGQQVTLRCSSQSGHNTVSWYQQALGQGPQFIFQYYREEENGRGNFPPRFSGLQFPNYSSELNVNALELDDSALYLCASSAGQGADEQFFGPGTRLTVL.

This clone was detected ten times or more. The same CDR3 can be traced to other DNA sequences in this sample. The chain carries TRBV29-1 and TRBJ1-2; maybe TRBD1 (5 bases). Trimming left V 3 bases short and J 2 bases short, with 7 bases between. The CDR3 covers 12 residues. CDR1 SQVTM and CDR2 ANQGSEA come from the germline V gene. The CDR3 region is CSVDRGNYGYTF. The CDR3 nucleotides read TGCAGCGTTGACCGGGGGAACTATGGCTACACCTTC.

This clone was found many times. The rearrangement links TRBV7-2 to TRBJ2-5; D is possibly TRBD2 (6 bases). CDR1 and CDR2 (germline): SGHTA, FQGNSA. This CDR3 has 15 amino acids. The V end was cut by 3 bases, the J end by 1 base, with 12 bases between. Here the CDR3 reads CASSFSGGSQETQYF. CDR3 in DNA: TGTGCCAGCAGCTTTAGCGGAGGATCCCAAGAGACCCAGTACTTC.

This clone was seen many times. J is TRBJ2-4 and V is TRBV20-1, with D perhaps TRBD1 or TRBD2 (5 bases each). The CDR3 has 12 amino acids. In germline, CDR1 is DFQATT, CDR2 SNEGSKA (reference sequence). V dropped 4 bases and J dropped 5 bases, with 9 bases sitting between them. The DNA of the CDR3 is TGCAGTGCTATCGGGACGGAAAACATTCAGTACTTC. Translated: CSAIGTENIQYF.

This clone was seen a few times. V usage is TRBV30 and J usage is TRBJ2-6; D may correspond to TRBD1 or TRBD2 (6 bases each). Per the germline V gene, CDR1 is GTSNPN and CDR2 is SVGIG (reference sequence). CDR3 length: 15 amino acids. Deletions cut 2 bases from V and 5 bases from J, with 13 bases between. The CDR3 DNA sequence: TGTGCCTGGAGTCCTGGAGGGGGTCGGGCCAACGTCCTGACTTTC. It is translated as CAWSPGGGRANVLTF.

In regard to this clone: One base away lies a much larger clone, so this may be a sequencing read error. Additional DNA sequences in this sample encode the identical CDR3. The V and J genes are TRBV7-2 and TRBJ1-1; D gene ambiguous. This CDR3 spans 15 amino acids. Trimming removed 4 bases from V and 0 bases from J, with 12 bases in between. CDR1 and CDR2 from the germline V gene are SGHTA and FQGNSA. The CDR3 DNA reads TGTGCCAGCAGCTCACATACCGGGATGAACACTGAAGCTTTCTTT. This translates into CASSSHTGMNTEAFF.

This clone was counted many times. The chain couples TRBV5-1 to TRBJ1-3; the match to TRBD1 covers 8 bases. The CDR3 extends over 15 amino acids. Germline V gene sequence: CDR1 SGHRS, CDR2 YFSETQ. The J segment lost 4 bases and the V segment lost 1 base, leaving 4 bases of the junction unmatched. The CDR3 spells CASSLSRGRGNTIYF. The DNA of the CDR3 is TGCGCCAGCAGCTTGAGCAGGGGGCGCGGAAACACCATATATTTT.

This clone appeared many times. The chain recombines TRBV19 with TRBJ2-7, with 10 nucleotides matching TRBD2. V shed 5 bases, J shed 4 bases, and the junction held 8 bases outside the gene matches. The V gene's germline CDR1 is LNHDA and CDR2 SQIVND (reference sequence). CDR3 size: 15 residues. CDR3 coding DNA: TGTGCCAGTAGTTTTACCGGGACTAGCGTTTACGAGCAGTACTTC. Protein sequence: CASSFTGTSVYEQYF.

The sample holds a few counts of this clone. The chain couples TRBV27 to TRBJ2-7; TRBD2 aligns across 12 bases. The germline V gene encodes CDR1 MNHEY and CDR2 SMNVEV (reference sequence). V shed 8 bases and J 3 bases; nucleotides not matched to a gene: 2. The CDR3 spans 13 residues. The CDR3 spells CASGLAGFYEQYF. The CDR3 coding sequence is TGTGCCAGCGGACTAGCGGGATTCTACGAGCAGTACTTC.

This clone was picked up many times. Additional DNA sequences in this sample encode the identical CDR3. The chain recombines TRBV4-1 with TRBJ1-2; maybe TRBD1 (5 bases). CDR1 is MGHRA, CDR2 YSYEKL, per germline. The CDR3 has 14 residues. Trimming took 0 bases from V and 7 from J, leaving 12 bases between them. DNA of the CDR3: TGCGCCAGCAGCCAAGATTGGGGGACGGTTGGCTACACCTTC. Its translation is CASSQDWGTVGYTF.

This clone was recorded many times. The rearrangement links TRBV7-9 to TRBJ2-1, with 10 bases aligning to TRBD1. The junction had 9 bases not matched to a gene; V was cut back by 5 bases and J by 5 bases. Germline-derived CDR1 and CDR2 are SEHNR and FQNEAQ (reference sequence). The CDR3 covers 16 residues. The CDR3 DNA reads as TGTGCCAGCAGCCCATCGACAGGGGGCGGTAACAATGAGCAGTTCTTC. This sequence encodes CASSPSTGGGNNEQFF.

There are a few counts of this clone. The gene calls are TRBV24-1 and TRBJ2-1, with 8 bases matching TRBD2. CDR3 length: 17 residues. The V gene's germline CDR1 is KGHDR and CDR2 SFDVKD. V trimming: 4 bases; J trimming: 16 bases; junction bases outside the gene matches: 23. CDR3 nucleotides: TGTGCCACCAGTGACCCAACCAAGCGGGAGTCATTGAATGATCATTTCTTC. Its translation: CATSDPTKRESLNDHFF.

This clone showed up many times. The CDR3 DNA sequence: TGTGCCACGAGGGGACAGGGGGCGGACGAGCAGTACTTC. Encoded protein: CATRGQGADEQYF. The rearrangement joins TRBV7-9 to TRBJ2-7; 12 bases are shared with TRBD1. Looked up from germline, CDR1 is SEHNR and CDR2 is FQNEAQ (reference sequence). This CDR3 has 13 residues. V shed 10 bases and J 5 bases; nucleotides not matched to a gene: 6.

This CDR3 is CASSPPVGGAEAFF. The CDR3 DNA follows: TGTGCCAGCTCACCACCGGTTGGAGGGGCTGAAGCTTTCTTT. This chain links TRBV18 with TRBJ1-1; possible D gene TRBD1, 5 bases. Germline CDR1 reads KGHSH; CDR2 reads LQKENI. The CDR3 is 14 amino acids. V gave up 0 bases and J gave up 6 bases, with 11 bases separating them.